The 30 T cell receptor beta chains listed next were all sequenced from one sample in a study of blood T cells in healthy people across ages. Combining a sample-barcoded 5' primer with a J-beta primer mix, a second PCR ran for about 7 to 12 cycles. In TCRdb, the 5' RACE reads were re-called with MiXCR into one record per CDR3 protein. In the table there are fewer than 2,000,000 distinct CDR3 sequences, approximately 39% of which are singletons. The specimen was blood. These receptor sequences come from a human donor in good health.

The chain recombines TRBV10-3 with TRBJ2-2, with D hard to call. Per germline, CDR1 ENHRY and CDR2 SYGVKD. V shed 4 bases and J shed 8 bases, with 8 bases lying between them. The CDR3 extends over 12 amino acids. The CDR3 sequence: CAISAVIGELFF. In nucleotides, the CDR3 is TGTGCCATCAGTGCCGTCATAGGGGAGCTGTTTTTT.

The sample holds a few counts of this clonotype. The J gene is TRBJ2-5, the V gene TRBV7-8; tentatively, D is TRBD2 (6 bases). The CDR3 extends over 16 amino acids. Trimming left V 1 base short and J 5 bases short, with 17 bases between. Germline V gene data show CDR1 as SGHVS and CDR2 as FQNEAQ. The CDR3 DNA reads TGTGCCAGCAGCTTAGGGAGACGACGGGCGGGGGAGACCCAGTACTTC. It encodes CASSLGRRRAGETQYF.

This sequence joins TRBV6-2 or TRBV6-3 and TRBJ2-5; D not certain. Trimming shortened V by 1 base and J by 2 bases, and 8 bases separated the two germline ends. Looked up from germline, CDR1 is MNHEY and CDR2 is SVGEGT. CDR3 size: 14 residues. The CDR3 DNA is TGTGCCAGCAGTTACTACAGCACTCAAGAGACCCAGTACTTC. This codes for CASSYYSTQETQYF.

The sample holds a few counts of this clonotype. The chain is built from TRBV20-1 and TRBJ1-1; a possible D gene is TRBD1 (5 bases). The CDR3 contains 14 residues. Germline V gene sequence: CDR1 DFQATT, CDR2 SNEGSKA (reference sequence). The V and J ends lost 1 base and 1 base respectively, with 10 bases between them. The CDR3 DNA is TGCAGTGCTAGAGGGAGGGGCCCGAACACTGAAGCTTTCTTT. It encodes CSARGRGPNTEAFF.

The chain employs TRBV3-1 and TRBJ2-1, with D perhaps TRBD2 (6 bases). The CDR3 loop spans 18 amino acids. Germline CDR1 LGHDT, CDR2 YNNKEL (reference sequence). Trimming took off 4 bases at V and 4 bases at J, with 23 bases between the two ends. The CDR3 nucleotides are TGTGCCAGCAGCCCGACTGGAGGGGCACAGTTTAGGTACAATGAGCAGTTCTTC. Its protein product is CASSPTGGAQFRYNEQFF.

CDR3 loop: CASSQDTRGRYYGYTF. The CDR3 DNA follows: TGCGCCAGCAGCCAAGATACCAGGGGGAGATACTATGGCTACACCTTC. The rearrangement uses TRBV4-1 and TRBJ1-2, with 7 positions matching TRBD1. The CDR3 length is 16 residues. J lost 3 bases, V lost 0 bases, and 7 bases had no gene match. From germline, CDR1 is MGHRA and CDR2 YSYEKL.

V gene TRBV9 combines with J gene TRBJ2-3; D is uncertain. V lost 0 bases and J lost 0, with 17 bases in between. CDR3 size: 18 residues. Germline V CDR1 and CDR2: SGDLS, YYNGEE. CDR3 region: CASSVARNSNPSTDTQYF. For the CDR3, the DNA is TGTGCCAGCAGCGTAGCTCGAAACTCTAACCCTAGCACAGATACGCAGTATTTT.

This clonotype has a handful of counts. J is TRBJ2-1 and V is TRBV7-2; TRBD1 matches 9 bases. Germline CDR1 is SGHTA and CDR2 is FQGNSA. The ends lost 4 bases at V and 9 bases at J; junction bases unmatched: 16. The CDR3 contains 17 residues. Here the CDR3 reads CASSYPNRDRDFGEQFF. The CDR3 DNA reads TGTGCCAGCAGCTACCCGAATCGGGACAGGGATTTTGGTGAGCAGTTCTTC. The full variable domain, with the rest looked up from reference TRBV7-2 and TRBJ2-1, is GAGVSQSPSNKVTEKGKDVELRCDPISGHTALYWYRQSLGQGLEFLIYFQGNSAPDKSGLPSDRFSAERTGGSVSTLTIQRTQQEDSAVYLCASSYPNRDRDFGEQFFGPGTRLTVL.

The count of this clonotype is one. The chain has TRBV7-9 and TRBJ1-1; a possible D gene is TRBD1 (6 bases). CDR3 length: 13 amino acids. The germline V gene has CDR1 SEHNR and CDR2 FQNEAQ (reference sequence). With 4 bases removed from V and 10 bases from J, the gap between germline ends came to 16 bases. The CDR3, as DNA: TGTGCCAGCAGCTCATTACAGGGACCACGAGCTTTCTTT. Encoded protein: CASSSLQGPRAFF.

On this clonotype itself: One end of the junction varies from germline; a read error may be responsible. The V gene is TRBV5-1, the J gene TRBJ2-1, with 7 positions matching TRBD2. This CDR3 spans 16 amino acids. Germline-derived CDR1 and CDR2 are SGHRS and YFSETQ. This CDR3 is CASSLVRASGYNGQFF. The CDR3 bases are TGCGCCAGCAGCTTGGTCCGGGCTAGCGGTTACAATGGGCAGTTCTTC.

The chain joins TRBV20-1 to TRBJ1-2, with 7 bases identical to TRBD1. Trimming took 7 bases from V and 4 from J; bases not matched to a gene: 9. Germline values: CDR1 DFQATT, CDR2 SNEGSKA (reference sequence). The CDR3 is made up of 13 amino acids. The CDR3 nucleotides read TGCAGTGTCCTCGGCGGGACAGCCTATGGCTACACCTTC. It yields the protein CSVLGGTAYGYTF.

This sequence joins TRBV6-2 or TRBV6-3 and TRBJ2-4; no reliable D call. V lost 5 bases and J 6 bases, leaving 17 bases between the germline ends. CDR3 length: 15 amino acids. CDR1 and CDR2 from the germline V gene are MNHEY and SVGEGT. The CDR3 DNA reads as TGTGCCAGCAGTCCCCGAAGAGAGCTGATAAACATTCAGTACTTC. Its translation: CASSPRRELINIQYF.

This clonotype was recorded a few times. The rearrangement joins TRBV7-6 to TRBJ1-5, with TRBD1 identical over 7 bases. The length of the CDR3 is 13 residues. CDR1 and CDR2 (germline): SGHVS, FNYEAQ. Germline trimming cut 5 bases from V and 5 bases from J; bases unmatched to any gene: 3. CDR3 DNA sequence: TGTGCCAGCAGCCCGGGGACAGATCAGCCCCAGCATTTT. It is translated as CASSPGTDQPQHF.

The V gene is TRBV2, the J gene TRBJ2-4, with D unresolved. The length of the CDR3 is 12 residues. CDR1 is SNHLY and CDR2 is FYNNEI in the germline V gene. V was pared by 6 bases and J by 8 bases, with 11 bases between. The CDR3 is CASSPGWYIQYF. The CDR3 DNA follows: TGTGCCAGCAGCCCCGGCTGGTACATTCAGTACTTC.

The rearrangement joins TRBV24-1 to TRBJ1-5; D is ambiguous. The germline V gene encodes CDR1 KGHDR and CDR2 SFDVKD. The CDR3 is 12 amino acids. Trimming pared 7 bases from V and 7 bases from J, leaving 10 bases between. CDR3 DNA: TGTGCCACCAGCTCAGCGGGGCAGCCCCAGCATTTT. Translating it yields CATSSAGQPQHF.

CDR3 DNA: TGTGCCAGCAGCTTGGAATACCGGACAGCGACGACGGATGAGCAGTTCTTC. Translating it yields CASSLEYRTATTDEQFF. The rearrangement joins TRBV5-8 to TRBJ2-1, with TRBD1 as a possible D gene (6 bases). The CDR3 consists of 17 residues. Trimming pared 0 bases from V and 8 bases from J, leaving 21 bases between. CDR1 is SGHTS, CDR2 YDEGEE, per germline.

This CDR3 reads CASSLESWRGASYEQYF. The DNA for the CDR3 is TGTGCCAGCAGCTTAGAAAGTTGGCGGGGGGCCTCCTACGAGCAGTACTTC. V usage is TRBV11-2 and J usage is TRBJ2-7; 8 bases are a match to TRBD2. The CDR3 extends over 17 amino acids. Germline V gene sequence: CDR1 SGHAT, CDR2 FQNNGV. The V gene end was trimmed by 0 bases and the J gene end by 0 bases; junction bases not matched to a gene: 7.

The chain recombines TRBV6-2 or TRBV6-3 with TRBJ2-4; TRBD1 aligns across 9 bases. From germline, CDR1 is MNHEY and CDR2 SVGEGT. J gave up 8 bases and V 0 bases, and 8 bases lay outside the gene matches. The CDR3 totals 16 residues. The CDR3 region is CASSYSTGGAWDIQYF. CDR3 in DNA: TGTGCCAGCAGTTACTCCACAGGGGGCGCTTGGGACATTCAGTACTTC.

This chain links TRBV20-1 with TRBJ2-3; D might be TRBD1 (6 bases). Germline-derived CDR1 and CDR2 are DFQATT and SNEGSKA (reference sequence). The CDR3 spans 13 residues. V was cut by 5 bases and J by 7 bases, with 16 bases left in between. In DNA form, the CDR3 reads TGCAGTGCTGCGGCAGGGGTTGAAAATACGCAGTATTTT. Its protein product is CSAAAGVENTQYF.

In this sample, this clonotype turned up a few times. CDR3 sequence (DNA): TGTGCCAGCAGCCAAGATGTACAGTACACTGAAGCTTTCTTT. This gives the protein CASSQDVQYTEAFF. The rearrangement uses TRBV4-2 and TRBJ1-1; D is ambiguous. V was shortened by 0 bases and J by 3 bases, with 8 bases between the two germline ends. The CDR3 is 14 residues long. Germline CDR1 is LGHNA and CDR2 is YNFKEQ.

This clonotype was counted between two and nine times. The chain couples TRBV4-1 to TRBJ2-6, with D uncertain. Trimming pared 0 bases from V and 0 bases from J, leaving 9 bases between. The CDR3 is made up of 17 amino acids. CDR1 and CDR2 (germline): MGHRA, YSYEKL. CDR3 nucleotide sequence: TGCGCCAGCAGCCAAGAACTTACGGCCTCTGGGGCCAACGTCCTGACTTTC. It encodes CASSQELTASGANVLTF.

This clonotype has a single count. The chain links TRBV11-2 to TRBJ2-1; D might be TRBD1 or TRBD2, each matching 5 bases. The CDR3 consists of 16 residues. CDR1 SGHAT and CDR2 FQNNGV come from the germline V gene. V was cut by 1 base and J by 8 bases, with 18 bases left in between. The CDR3: CASSLGRDGVCDEQFF. The CDR3 DNA follows: TGTGCCAGCAGCTTAGGACGGGACGGGGTCTGCGATGAGCAGTTCTTC.

The sample holds a few counts of this clonotype. This rearrangement joins TRBV6-6 to TRBJ1-2; 7 bases fit TRBD1. The V gene end was trimmed by 4 bases and the J gene end by 4 bases; junction bases not matched to a gene: 6. The CDR3 has 14 amino acids. The germline V gene has CDR1 MNHNY and CDR2 SVGAGI (reference sequence). The CDR3 loop reads CASSFQGGSYGYTF. The CDR3 bases are TGTGCCAGCAGTTTCCAGGGGGGGTCCTATGGCTACACCTTC.

For this clonotype: The germline gene is not matched at one end of the junction; a read error may be the cause. The rearrangement uses TRBV9 and TRBJ1-2; perhaps TRBD1 as D (6 bases). The CDR3 is 14 residues long. Per the germline V gene, CDR1 is SGDLS and CDR2 is YYNGEE. The CDR3: CAGSEGGALAGYTF. The DNA of the CDR3 is TGTGCCGGCAGCGAGGGGGGTGCCCTCGCAGGCTACACCTTC.

The chain combines TRBV9 with TRBJ2-3; no clear D gene. The CDR3 has 13 residues. V shed 0 bases and J shed 2 bases, with 4 bases lying between them. Germline assignment: CDR1 SGDLS and CDR2 YYNGEE. In DNA form, the CDR3 reads TGTGCCAGCAGCGTAGGTATCACAGATACGCAGTATTTT. Residues: CASSVGITDTQYF.

This clonotype appeared once. The V gene is TRBV3-1, the J gene TRBJ1-4; D unresolved. The CDR3 consists of 16 residues. The germline CDR1 and CDR2 sequences are LGHDT and YNNKEL (reference sequence). Deletions cut 3 bases from V and 7 bases from J, with 18 bases between. In DNA, the CDR3 is TGTGCCAGCAGCCATTCAGTCTTCGAGGGAGGTGAAAAACTGTTTTTT. It yields the protein CASSHSVFEGGEKLFF.

J is TRBJ2-3 and V is TRBV5-1, with no clear D. Germline V gene data show CDR1 as SGHRS and CDR2 as YFSETQ. V lost 0 bases and J 3 bases, leaving 8 bases between the germline ends. The CDR3 is made up of 14 amino acids. CDR3 nucleotide sequence: TGCGCCAGCAGCTTGGCCGGCAAAACAGATACGCAGTATTTT. As protein: CASSLAGKTDTQYF.

The chain links TRBV10-3 to TRBJ1-5; 8 positions match TRBD1. Germline-derived CDR1 and CDR2 are ENHRY and SYGVKD. The CDR3 totals 15 residues. V shed 9 bases, J shed 2 bases, and the junction held 9 bases outside the gene matches. The CDR3 DNA is TGTGCCATTGCAACAGGGGGAGACGGCAATCAGCCCCAGCATTTT. It codes for CAIATGGDGNQPQHF.

This clonotype was seen a few times. V gene TRBV12-3 or TRBV12-4 combines with J gene TRBJ2-3; 10 positions match TRBD2. With V trimmed by 7 bases and J by 0 bases, 4 bases remained unmatched. This CDR3 region has 15 residues. The CDR3 nucleotides are TGTGCCAGCACCTTAGCGGGGGGCAGCACAGATACGCAGTATTTT. Encoded protein: CASTLAGGSTDTQYF.

This clonotype was detected many times. The chain is built from TRBV7-2 and TRBJ2-3; 12 nucleotides align to TRBD2. Germline CDR1 and CDR2: SGHTA and FQGNSA. V lost 5 bases, J lost 3 bases, and 3 bases stayed unmatched. The CDR3 spans 15 residues. In DNA form, the CDR3 reads TGTGCCAGCAGCAGGACTAGCGGGGTAACAGATACGCAGTATTTT. It encodes CASSRTSGVTDTQYF.